These 29 T cell receptor beta chains were sequenced from one sample in a study of a mutant IDH1 vaccine in newly diagnosed glioma. The antigens of these receptors remain unknown. Produced via immunoSEQ multiplex PCR; TCRdb's table is partial and in-frame only. The sample carries about 32,000 clones, approximately 89% recorded once. Time point specified: week 47, end of study. The investigators gave 300 ug of mutant IDH1 20-mer peptide in each vaccine dose, together with topical imiquimod. The sequencing used PBMCs, collected from a glioma patient whose treatment included an IDH1 peptide vaccine. These receptors were obtained from a middle-aged man with glioma.

V gene TRBV28 combines with J gene TRBJ1-5; no clear D. V dropped 5 bases and J dropped 6 bases, with 17 bases sitting between them. The CDR3 consists of 15 residues. Germline V CDR1 and CDR2: MDHEN, SYDVKM. The CDR3 nucleotides are TGTGCCAGCAGTGAAGCCCGGGCCCATGGTCAGCCCCAGCATTTT. It translates to CASSEARAHGQPQHF.

The chain is built from TRBV30 and TRBJ1-4; TRBD1 is a possible D gene (5 bases). CDR1 is GTSNPN, CDR2 SVGIG, per germline (reference sequence). This CDR3 comprises 13 residues. CDR3 protein: CAGNGSPPGELFF. DNA of the CDR3: TGTGCTGGAAACGGCTCCCCACCGGGGGAACTGTTTTTT.

This sequence joins TRBV19 and TRBJ2-7; D is possibly TRBD2 (5 bases). Trimming removed 2 bases from V and 2 bases from J, with 16 bases in between. CDR1 is LNHDA, CDR2 SQIVND, per germline (reference sequence). CDR3 length: 16 residues. The CDR3 region is CASSIKGLAVAYEQYF. CDR3 DNA sequence: TGTGCCAGTAGTATAAAAGGACTGGCGGTAGCCTACGAGCAGTACTTC. The variable domain in full, completed from reference TRBV19 and TRBJ2-7, reads DGGITQSPKYLFRKEGQNVTLSCEQNLNHDAMYWYRQDPGQGLRLIYYSQIVNDFQKGDIAEGYSVSREKKESFPLTVTSAQKNPTAFYLCASSIKGLAVAYEQYFGPGTRLTVT.

This clone was observed once. The chain has TRBV6-1 and TRBJ1-2; 9 positions agree with TRBD1. V lost 6 bases to trimming and J lost 5 bases; unmatched junction nucleotides: 10. CDR1 and CDR2 from the germline V gene are MNHNS and SASEGT. The CDR3 contains 15 residues. The CDR3 DNA follows: TGTGCCAGCAGCTGGACAGGGGAAATAGTATATGGCTACACCTTC. It yields the protein CASSWTGEIVYGYTF.

On this clone: The junction departs from germline at one end; a sequencing error may be responsible. CDR3 in amino acids: CASSLGNGQYSEQFF. The CDR3 DNA follows: TGTGCCAGCAGCTTAGGGAACGGACAGTACAGTGAGCAGTTCTTC. The V and J genes are TRBV7-6 and TRBJ2-1; D might be TRBD1 (6 bases). The CDR3 covers 15 residues. Germline V gene lookup returns CDR1 SGHVS and CDR2 FNYEAQ.

The chain has TRBV11-2 and TRBJ2-7; TRBD1 is a possible D gene (5 bases). V was pared by 2 bases and J by 0 bases, with 11 bases between. The CDR3 is made up of 15 amino acids. CDR1 is SGHAT and CDR2 is FQNNGV in the germline V gene. The CDR3 protein is CASSLLMGPSYEQYF. The CDR3 DNA is TGTGCCAGCAGCTTATTGATGGGGCCCTCCTACGAGCAGTACTTC.

Remarks on this clone: Relative to the germline gene, one junction end is altered; a read error may explain this. The rearrangement joins TRBV4-1 to TRBJ1-5; D is unclear. Germline assignment: CDR1 MGHRA and CDR2 YSYEKL. The CDR3 totals 14 residues. CDR3 sequence: CASSQGLWDQTQHF. DNA of the CDR3: TGCGCCAGCAGCCAAGGCCTGTGGGATCAGACCCAGCATTTT.

This clone was detected once. The chain has TRBV5-4 and TRBJ1-1, with 8 positions matching TRBD1. The V gene end was trimmed by 5 bases and the J gene end by 0 bases; junction bases not matched to a gene: 12. CDR3 length equals 17 residues. Germline loops: CDR1 SGHNT, CDR2 YYREEE (reference sequence). The CDR3 DNA is TGTGCCAGCAGACGCCGGACAGGGCAAGCCATGAACACTGAAGCTTTCTTT. Amino acids: CASRRRTGQAMNTEAFF.

The rearrangement links TRBV27 to TRBJ2-2; D ambiguous. Per the germline V gene, CDR1 is MNHEY and CDR2 is SMNVEV (reference sequence). V lost 6 bases, J lost 1 base, and 12 bases lay in between. The CDR3 sequence is 15 residues long. CDR3 bases: TGTGCCAGCAGGTCCTCTCTTCAGAACACCGGGGAGCTGTTTTTT. It specifies CASRSSLQNTGELFF.

The chain carries TRBV19 and TRBJ2-3; 15 positions agree with TRBD2. Trimming took 6 bases from V and 3 from J; bases not matched to a gene: 1. The CDR3 runs 15 residues. CDR1 is LNHDA and CDR2 is SQIVND in the germline V gene (reference sequence). CDR3 protein: CASRGLAGGTDTQYF. The CDR3 region has the DNA TGTGCCAGTAGGGGACTAGCGGGAGGTACAGATACGCAGTATTTT.

This chain uses TRBV27 with TRBJ1-2; unclear D gene. The germline V and J ends were trimmed by 2 bases and 0 bases, with 10 bases remaining between them. This CDR3 spans 15 amino acids. Germline CDR1 MNHEY, CDR2 SMNVEV (reference sequence). The CDR3 coding sequence is TGTGCCAGCAGTTTAATGGCCATTGCTAACTATGGCTACACCTTC. Translating it yields CASSLMAIANYGYTF.

This chain connects TRBV5-4 to TRBJ1-3; TRBD1 matches 10 bases. This CDR3 is built from 16 residues. Germline V lookup: CDR1 SGHNT, CDR2 YYREEE (reference sequence). The V gene end was trimmed by 0 bases and the J gene end by 4 bases; junction bases not matched to a gene: 4. CDR3 amino acids: CASSLDRDRGGNTIYF. CDR3 nucleotide sequence: TGTGCCAGCAGCTTGGACCGGGACAGGGGAGGAAACACCATATATTTT.

This sequence joins TRBV28 and TRBJ2-7; D is possibly TRBD2 (6 bases). The V gene lost 3 bases and the J gene lost 2 bases, with 17 bases spanning the gap. Germline V gene sequence: CDR1 MDHEN, CDR2 SYDVKM. This CDR3 is built from 16 residues. The CDR3 is CASSFATGRGTYEQYF. CDR3 in DNA: TGTGCCAGCAGTTTCGCAACCGGGCGGGGCACCTACGAGCAGTACTTC.

The V call is TRBV5-6, the J call TRBJ2-5, with a weak D call TRBD2 (5 bases). The CDR3 sequence is 15 residues long. CDR1 SGHDT and CDR2 YYEEEE come from the germline V gene. V lost 5 bases to trimming and J lost 0 bases, with 14 bases between them. The CDR3 DNA reads as TGTGCCAGCAGTTCGGGGTGGGTGTACCAAGAGACCCAGTACTTC. Its protein product is CASSSGWVYQETQYF.

The V call is TRBV28, the J call TRBJ1-1, with a tentative D call TRBD1 (6 bases). The germline gives CDR1 MDHEN, CDR2 SYDVKM. V was trimmed by 5 bases and J by 3 bases, leaving 13 bases between them. This CDR3 contains 14 residues. In DNA form, the CDR3 reads TGTGCCAGCAGTATACAGGGTAGGTACACTGAAGCTTTCTTT. Translating it yields CASSIQGRYTEAFF.

This clone was detected once. The chain employs TRBV7-6 and TRBJ1-1; tentative D call: TRBD1 (6 bases). There are 14 residues in the CDR3. The ends were cut back, 0 bases at V and 4 bases at J, with 9 bases in the middle. CDR1 SGHVS and CDR2 FNYEAQ come from the germline V gene. CDR3 in amino acids: CASSLAVQGTEAFF. CDR3 nucleotide sequence: TGTGCCAGCAGCTTAGCGGTACAGGGCACTGAAGCTTTCTTT.

CDR3 loop: CASSYPGRNTIYF. DNA for the CDR3: TGTGCCAGCAGTTACCCCGGACGGAACACCATATATTTT. V is TRBV6-5 and J is TRBJ1-3; no clear D. There are 13 residues in the CDR3. Germline V gives CDR1 MNHEY, CDR2 SVGAGI. Trimming left V 2 bases short and J 7 bases short, with 9 bases between.

V gene TRBV27 combines with J gene TRBJ2-7; TRBD2 aligns across 15 bases. The CDR3 has 16 amino acids. Trimming removed 5 bases from V and 7 bases from J; junction bases left unmatched: 9. Germline assignment: CDR1 MNHEY and CDR2 SMNVEV (reference sequence). The CDR3 loop is CASSPWTSGRAKEQYF. The CDR3 DNA reads as TGTGCCAGCAGTCCCTGGACTAGCGGGAGGGCGAAGGAGCAGTACTTC.

The rearrangement joins TRBV11-2 to TRBJ1-4, with no clear D. CDR1 SGHAT and CDR2 FQNNGV come from the germline V gene. The CDR3 runs to 13 residues. V gave up 5 bases and J gave up 4 bases, with 8 bases separating them. For the CDR3, the DNA is TGTGCCAGCAGCCTGGGATTTAATGAAAAACTGTTTTTT. Translating it yields CASSLGFNEKLFF.

The V and J genes are TRBV25-1 and TRBJ2-6; 8 bases match TRBD2. Unmatched junction bases numbered 8, after V lost 5 bases and J lost 2 bases. CDR1 is MGHDK, CDR2 SYGVNS, per germline. This CDR3 region has 17 residues. The CDR3 reads CASSPPGGAAGANVLTF. The CDR3 nucleotides read TGTGCCAGCAGTCCTCCCGGGGGGGCGGCTGGGGCCAACGTCCTGACTTTC.

This clone has only a few counts. The V call is TRBV7-9, the J call TRBJ2-6; D gene unclear. CDR1 is SEHNR, CDR2 FQNEAQ, per germline (reference sequence). The V and J ends lost 5 bases and 1 base respectively, with 9 bases between them. This CDR3 spans 15 amino acids. The CDR3, as DNA: TGTGCCAGCAGCCGGGCGGCTTCTGGGGCCAACGTCCTGACTTTC. It is translated as CASSRAASGANVLTF.

This clone was observed a single time. This chain joins TRBV4-3 and TRBJ2-5; D remains unclear. The end of the DNA fits TRBJ2-7 better, so the J call may be wrong. Germline lookup yields CDR1 LGHNA and CDR2 YSLEER. The CDR3 totals 13 residues. The chain's CDR3 is CASSHRITYEQYF. In DNA, the CDR3 is TGCGCCAGCAGCCACCGGATCACCTACGAGCAGTACTTC.

The chain combines TRBV4-3 with TRBJ2-3, with D unclear. Germline lookup yields CDR1 LGHNA and CDR2 YSLEER. This CDR3 comprises 18 residues. The V end lost 0 bases, the J end lost 3 bases, and 19 bases lay between the germline ends. Written as DNA, the CDR3 is TGCGCCAGCAGCCAAGAAAGTGTCACCGCGGTGAAGACAGATACGCAGTATTTT. Amino acid sequence: CASSQESVTAVKTDTQYF.

The CDR3, as DNA: TGTGCCAGCACCGGAACAGTGTTCCCATCCTACGAGCAGTACGTC. This codes for CASTGTVFPSYEQYV. This sequence joins TRBV2 and TRBJ2-7; D call uncertain. The CDR3 extends over 15 amino acids. The ends were cut back, 7 bases at V and 1 base at J, with 17 bases in the middle. Per germline, CDR1 SNHLY and CDR2 FYNNEI.

The gene calls are TRBV20-1 and TRBJ2-1, with D perhaps TRBD1 or TRBD2 (5 bases each). The CDR3 is made up of 11 amino acids. V shed 5 bases and J shed 10 bases, with 12 bases lying between them. Germline CDR1 DFQATT, CDR2 SNEGSKA (reference sequence). The CDR3 nucleotides read TGCAGTGCTTCAGGGAGAAAGGAGCAGTTCTTC. Translated: CSASGRKEQFF.

The table lists this clone with a count of one. The gene calls are TRBV11-2 and TRBJ1-2; D might be TRBD1 (5 bases). The CDR3 totals 15 residues. V was trimmed by 5 bases and J by 4 bases, leaving 17 bases between them. Per the germline V gene, CDR1 is SGHAT and CDR2 is FQNNGV. CDR3 protein: CASSEEAGRGYGYTF. In DNA, the CDR3 is TGTGCCAGCAGCGAGGAGGCAGGGAGGGGCTATGGCTACACCTTC.

The chain recombines TRBV10-3 with TRBJ1-3; tentatively, D is TRBD1 (6 bases). Germline CDR1 is ENHRY and CDR2 is SYGVKD. The ends were cut back, 10 bases at V and 0 bases at J, with 10 bases in the middle. The CDR3 consists of 13 residues. CDR3 region: CATLQGSGNTIYF. In DNA, the CDR3 is TGTGCCACCCTACAGGGCTCTGGAAACACCATATATTTT.

The sample holds a few counts of this clone. The chain employs TRBV15 and TRBJ1-5, with TRBD1 matching over 7 bases. This CDR3 comprises 15 residues. CDR1 and CDR2 (germline): LNHNV, YYDKDF (reference sequence). Trimming removed 5 bases from V and 6 bases from J; junction bases left unmatched: 10. CDR3 coding DNA: TGTGCCACCAGCGTGCGACAGGGTGGAAGTCAGCCCCAGCATTTT. Its protein is CATSVRQGGSQPQHF.

This clone was counted between two and nine times. CDR3 nucleotide sequence: TGTGCCAGCCCTACGCGGGGCGGGAGTATTACTGTCTCCTACGAGCAGTACTTC. This encodes CASPTRGGSITVSYEQYF. The genes are TRBV11-1 and TRBJ2-7; 7 bases fit TRBD2. Germline V gene data show CDR1 as SGHAT and CDR2 as FQDESV (reference sequence). CDR3 length: 18 amino acids. Trimming removed 8 bases from V and 0 bases from J; junction bases left unmatched: 19.